This section outlines one TCR beta chain sequence together with its context. Germline V gene lookup returns CDR1 SEHNR and CDR2 FQNEAQ (reference sequence). Trimming left V 3 bases short and J 2 bases short, with 10 bases between. CDR3 length: 14 amino acids. This entry is derived from a study of Ad26.COV2.S vaccination and SARS-CoV-2 variants. Using immunoSEQ multiplex PCR, the repertoire was profiled, and TCRdb retains in-frame clones only, with some absent. Of hundreds of thousands of clones in the sample, approximately 90% were seen once. Treatment specified: roughly 18 received Ad26.COV2.S at low or high dose, single or two shots; several received placebo; per-sample allocation not given. Samples were taken on day 63 after the first vaccine or placebo injection.

The chain combines TRBV7-9 with TRBJ1-1; D is uncertain. This clonotype originated in a person aged 18-65 years who received the Ad26.COV2.S COVID-19 vaccine or a placebo. The sequenced sample was peripheral blood, obtained in a trial of Ad26.COV2.S vaccine versus placebo. CDR3 sequence: CASSFLSSNTEAFF. The CDR3 DNA sequence: TGTGCCAGCAGCTTCCTGTCTTCTAACACTGAAGCTTTCTTT.